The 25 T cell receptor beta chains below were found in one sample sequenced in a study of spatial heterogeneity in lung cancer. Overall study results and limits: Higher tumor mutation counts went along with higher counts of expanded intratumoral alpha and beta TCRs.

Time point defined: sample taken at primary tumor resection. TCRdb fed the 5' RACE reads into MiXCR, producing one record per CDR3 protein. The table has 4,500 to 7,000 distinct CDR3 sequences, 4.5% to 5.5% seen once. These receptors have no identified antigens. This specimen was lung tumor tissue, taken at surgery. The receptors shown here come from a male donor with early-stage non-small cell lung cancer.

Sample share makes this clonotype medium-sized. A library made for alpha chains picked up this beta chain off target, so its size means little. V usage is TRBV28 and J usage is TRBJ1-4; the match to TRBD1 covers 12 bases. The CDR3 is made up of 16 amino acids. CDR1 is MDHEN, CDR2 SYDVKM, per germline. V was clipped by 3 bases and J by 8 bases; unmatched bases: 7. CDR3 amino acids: CASSLPGQGAGEKLFF. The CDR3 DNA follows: TGTGCCAGCAGTTTGCCGGGACAGGGGGCAGGAGAAAAACTGTTTTTT.

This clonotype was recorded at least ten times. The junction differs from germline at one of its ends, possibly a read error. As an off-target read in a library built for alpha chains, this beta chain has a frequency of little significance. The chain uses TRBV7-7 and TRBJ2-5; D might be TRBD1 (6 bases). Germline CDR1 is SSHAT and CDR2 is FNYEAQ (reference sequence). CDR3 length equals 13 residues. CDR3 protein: CASSLGQQETQYF. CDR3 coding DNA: TGTGCTAGCAGCTTAGGACAGCAAGAGACCCAGTACTTC. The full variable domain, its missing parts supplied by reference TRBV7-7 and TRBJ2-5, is GAGVSQSPRYKVTKRGQDVTLRCDPISSHATLYWYQQALGQGPEFLTYFNYEAQPDKSGLPSDRFSAERPEGSISTLTIQRTEQRDSAMYRCASSLGQQETQYFGPGTRLLVL.

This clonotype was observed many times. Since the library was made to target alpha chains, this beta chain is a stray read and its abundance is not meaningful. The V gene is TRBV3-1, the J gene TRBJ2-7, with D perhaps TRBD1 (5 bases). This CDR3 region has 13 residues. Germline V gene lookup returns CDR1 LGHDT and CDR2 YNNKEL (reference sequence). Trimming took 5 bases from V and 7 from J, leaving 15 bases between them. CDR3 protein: CASSLDSLEEQYF. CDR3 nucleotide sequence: TGTGCCAGCAGCTTAGACAGTTTGGAAGAGCAGTACTTC.

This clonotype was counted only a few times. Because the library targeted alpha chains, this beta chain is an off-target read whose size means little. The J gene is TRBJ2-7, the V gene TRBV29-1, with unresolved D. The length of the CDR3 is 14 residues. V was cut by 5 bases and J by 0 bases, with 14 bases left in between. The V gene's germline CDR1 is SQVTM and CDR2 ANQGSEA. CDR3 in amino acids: CSVCPDGLSYEQYF. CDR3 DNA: TGCAGCGTTTGCCCGGACGGGCTCTCCTACGAGCAGTACTTC.

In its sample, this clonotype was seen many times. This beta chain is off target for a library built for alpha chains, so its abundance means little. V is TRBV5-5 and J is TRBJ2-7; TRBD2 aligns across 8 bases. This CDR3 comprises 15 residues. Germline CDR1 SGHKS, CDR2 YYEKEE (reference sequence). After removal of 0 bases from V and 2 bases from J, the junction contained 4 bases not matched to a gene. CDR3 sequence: CASSLGAGVAYEQYF. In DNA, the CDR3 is TGTGCCAGCAGCTTGGGAGCGGGAGTCGCCTACGAGCAGTACTTC.

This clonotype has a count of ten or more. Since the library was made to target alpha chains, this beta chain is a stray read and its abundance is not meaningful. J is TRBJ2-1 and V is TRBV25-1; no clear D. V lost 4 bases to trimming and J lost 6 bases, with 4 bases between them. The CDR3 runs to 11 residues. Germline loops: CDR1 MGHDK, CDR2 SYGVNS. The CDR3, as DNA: TGTGCCAGCAGTGGGAGCAATGAGCAGTTCTTC. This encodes CASSGSNEQFF.

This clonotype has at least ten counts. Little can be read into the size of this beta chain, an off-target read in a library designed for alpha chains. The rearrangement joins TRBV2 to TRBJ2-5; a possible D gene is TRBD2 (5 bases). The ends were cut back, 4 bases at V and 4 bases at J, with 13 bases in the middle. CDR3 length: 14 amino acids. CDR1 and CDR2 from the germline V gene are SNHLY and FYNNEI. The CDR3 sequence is CASSAYRRVETQYF. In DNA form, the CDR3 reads TGTGCCAGCAGTGCGTACCGGCGGGTAGAGACCCAGTACTTC. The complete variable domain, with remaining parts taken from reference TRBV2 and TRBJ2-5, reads EPEVTQTPSHQVTQMGQEVILRCVPISNHLYFYWYRQILGQKVEFLVSFYNNEISEKSEIFDDQFSVERPDGSNFTLKIRSTKLEDSAMYFCASSAYRRVETQYFGPGTRLLVL.

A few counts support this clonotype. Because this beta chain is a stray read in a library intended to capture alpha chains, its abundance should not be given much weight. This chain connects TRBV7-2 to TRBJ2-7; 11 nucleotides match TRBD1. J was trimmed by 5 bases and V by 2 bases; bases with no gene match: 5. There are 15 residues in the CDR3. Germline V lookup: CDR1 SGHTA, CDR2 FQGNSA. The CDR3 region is CASSLRDRGYHEQYF. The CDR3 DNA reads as TGTGCCAGCAGCTTAAGGGACAGGGGGTACCACGAGCAGTACTTC. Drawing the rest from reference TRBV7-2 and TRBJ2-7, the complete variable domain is GAGVSQSPSNKVTEKGKDVELRCDPISGHTALYWYRQSLGQGLEFLIYFQGNSAPDKSGLPSDRFSAERTGGSVSTLTIQRTQQEDSAVYLCASSLRDRGYHEQYFGPGTRLTVT.

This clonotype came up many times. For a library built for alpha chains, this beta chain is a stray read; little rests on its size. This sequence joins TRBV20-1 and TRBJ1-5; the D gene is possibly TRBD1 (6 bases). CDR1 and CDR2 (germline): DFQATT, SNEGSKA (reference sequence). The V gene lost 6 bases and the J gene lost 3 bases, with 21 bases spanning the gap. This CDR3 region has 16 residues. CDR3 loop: CSAMGSGARFNQPQHF. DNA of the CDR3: TGCAGTGCAATGGGGTCGGGGGCGAGGTTCAATCAGCCCCAGCATTTT.

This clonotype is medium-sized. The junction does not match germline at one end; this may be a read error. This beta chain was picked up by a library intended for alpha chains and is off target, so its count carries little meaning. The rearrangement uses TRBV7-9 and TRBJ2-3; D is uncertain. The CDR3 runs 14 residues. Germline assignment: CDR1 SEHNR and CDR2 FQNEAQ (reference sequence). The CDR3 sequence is CASTLGYGTDTQYF. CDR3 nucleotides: TGTGCCAGCACCTTAGGGTACGGCACAGATACGCAGTATTTT.

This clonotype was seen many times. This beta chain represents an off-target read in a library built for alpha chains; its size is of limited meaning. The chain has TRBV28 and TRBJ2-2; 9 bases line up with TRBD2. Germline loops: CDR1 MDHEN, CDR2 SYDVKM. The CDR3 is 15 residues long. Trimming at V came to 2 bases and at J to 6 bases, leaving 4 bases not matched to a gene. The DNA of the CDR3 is TGTGCCAGCAGTTTAATGGCGGGAGGGTCCGGGGAGCTGTTTTTT. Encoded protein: CASSLMAGGSGELFF.

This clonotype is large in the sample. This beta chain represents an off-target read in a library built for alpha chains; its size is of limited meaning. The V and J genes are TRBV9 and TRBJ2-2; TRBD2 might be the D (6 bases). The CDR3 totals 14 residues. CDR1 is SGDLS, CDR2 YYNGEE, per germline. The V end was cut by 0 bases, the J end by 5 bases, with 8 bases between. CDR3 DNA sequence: TGTGCCAGCAGCGTAGCCCGGGAGACCGGGGAGCTGTTTTTT. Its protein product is CASSVARETGELFF. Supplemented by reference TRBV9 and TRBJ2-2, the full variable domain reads DSGVTQTPKHLITATGQRVTLRCSPRSGDLSVYWYQQSLDQGLQFLIQYYNGEERAKGNILERFSAQQFPDLHSELNLSSLELGDSALYFCASSVARETGELFFGEGSRLTVL.

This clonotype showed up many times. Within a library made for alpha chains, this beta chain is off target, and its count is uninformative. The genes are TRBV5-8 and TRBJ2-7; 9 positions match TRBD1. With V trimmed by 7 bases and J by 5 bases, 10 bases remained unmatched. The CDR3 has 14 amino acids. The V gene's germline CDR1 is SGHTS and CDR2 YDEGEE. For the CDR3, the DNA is TGTGCCAGCTATCCTGGACAGGGGTCCCACGAGCAGTACTTC. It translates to CASYPGQGSHEQYF.

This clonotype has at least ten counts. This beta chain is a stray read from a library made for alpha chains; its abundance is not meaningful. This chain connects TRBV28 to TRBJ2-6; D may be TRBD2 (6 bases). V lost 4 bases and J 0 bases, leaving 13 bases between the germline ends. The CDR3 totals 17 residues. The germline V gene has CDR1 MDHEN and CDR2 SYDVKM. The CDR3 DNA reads TGTGCCAGCAGTTCCCCCGGGAGCCCCTCTGGGGCCAACGTCCTGACTTTC. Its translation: CASSSPGSPSGANVLTF.

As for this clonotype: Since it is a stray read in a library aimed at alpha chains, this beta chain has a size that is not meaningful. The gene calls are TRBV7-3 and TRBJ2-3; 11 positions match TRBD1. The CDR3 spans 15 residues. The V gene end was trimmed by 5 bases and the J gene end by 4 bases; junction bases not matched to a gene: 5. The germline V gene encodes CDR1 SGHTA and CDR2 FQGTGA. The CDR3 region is CASSRTGGWADTQYF. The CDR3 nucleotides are TGTGCCAGCAGCCGGACAGGGGGCTGGGCAGATACGCAGTATTTT.

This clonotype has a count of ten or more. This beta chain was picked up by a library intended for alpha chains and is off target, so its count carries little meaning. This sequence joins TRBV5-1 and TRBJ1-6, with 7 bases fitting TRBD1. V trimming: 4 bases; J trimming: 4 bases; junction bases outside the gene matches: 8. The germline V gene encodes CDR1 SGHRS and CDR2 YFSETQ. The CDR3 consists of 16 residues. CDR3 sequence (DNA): TGCGCCAGCAGCCCGTCGGGACAGACATATAATTCACCCCTCCACTTT. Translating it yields CASSPSGQTYNSPLHF.

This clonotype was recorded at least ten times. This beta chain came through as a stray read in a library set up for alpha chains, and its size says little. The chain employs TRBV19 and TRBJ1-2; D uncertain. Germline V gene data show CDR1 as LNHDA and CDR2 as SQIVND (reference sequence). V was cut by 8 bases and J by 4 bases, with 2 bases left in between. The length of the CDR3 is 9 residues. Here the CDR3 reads CASVYGYTF. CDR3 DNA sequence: TGTGCCAGTGTCTATGGCTACACCTTC.

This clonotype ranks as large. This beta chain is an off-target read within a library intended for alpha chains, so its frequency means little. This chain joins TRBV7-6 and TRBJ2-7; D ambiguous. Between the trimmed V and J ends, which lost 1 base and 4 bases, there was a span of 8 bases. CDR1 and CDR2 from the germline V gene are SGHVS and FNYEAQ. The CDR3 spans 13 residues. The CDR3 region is CASSLGPNYEQYF. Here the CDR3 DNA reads TGTGCCAGCAGCTTAGGACCAAATTACGAGCAGTACTTC.

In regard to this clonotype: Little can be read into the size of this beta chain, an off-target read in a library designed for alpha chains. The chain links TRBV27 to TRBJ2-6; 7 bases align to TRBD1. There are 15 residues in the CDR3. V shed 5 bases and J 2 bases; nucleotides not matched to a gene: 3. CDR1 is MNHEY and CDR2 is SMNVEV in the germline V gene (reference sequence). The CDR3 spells CASSPQGAGANVLTF. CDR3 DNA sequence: TGTGCCAGCAGTCCCCAGGGGGCTGGGGCCAACGTCCTGACTTTC.

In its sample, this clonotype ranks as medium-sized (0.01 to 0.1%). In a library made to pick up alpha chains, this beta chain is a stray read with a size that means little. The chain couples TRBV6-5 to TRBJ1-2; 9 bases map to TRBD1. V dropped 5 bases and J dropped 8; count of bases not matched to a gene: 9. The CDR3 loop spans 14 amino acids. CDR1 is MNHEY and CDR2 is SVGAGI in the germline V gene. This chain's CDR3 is CASSTGTGNRGYTF. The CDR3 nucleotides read TGTGCCAGCAGTACCGGGACAGGGAATAGAGGCTACACCTTC.

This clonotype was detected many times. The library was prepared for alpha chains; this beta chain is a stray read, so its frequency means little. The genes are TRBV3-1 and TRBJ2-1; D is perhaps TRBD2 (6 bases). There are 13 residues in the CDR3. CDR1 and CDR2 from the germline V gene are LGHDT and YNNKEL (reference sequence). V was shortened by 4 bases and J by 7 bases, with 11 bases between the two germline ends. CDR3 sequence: CASSPGLLNEQFF. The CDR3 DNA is TGTGCCAGCAGCCCGGGACTCTTAAATGAGCAGTTCTTC.

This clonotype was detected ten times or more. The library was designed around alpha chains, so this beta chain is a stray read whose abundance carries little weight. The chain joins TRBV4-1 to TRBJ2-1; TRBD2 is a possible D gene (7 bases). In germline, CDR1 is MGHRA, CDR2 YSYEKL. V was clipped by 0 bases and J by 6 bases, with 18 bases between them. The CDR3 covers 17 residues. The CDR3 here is CASSQDNGGREINEQFF. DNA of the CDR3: TGCGCCAGCAGCCAAGATAATGGGGGGCGGGAGATCAATGAGCAGTTCTTC.

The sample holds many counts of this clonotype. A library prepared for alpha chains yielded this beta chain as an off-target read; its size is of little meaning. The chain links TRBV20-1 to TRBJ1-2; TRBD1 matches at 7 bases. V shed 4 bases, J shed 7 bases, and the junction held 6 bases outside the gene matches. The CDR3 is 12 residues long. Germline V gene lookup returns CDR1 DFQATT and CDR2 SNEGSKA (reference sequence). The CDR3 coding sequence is TGCAGTGCTACGCGAAGGGGGCTTGGCTACACCTTC. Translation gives CSATRRGLGYTF.

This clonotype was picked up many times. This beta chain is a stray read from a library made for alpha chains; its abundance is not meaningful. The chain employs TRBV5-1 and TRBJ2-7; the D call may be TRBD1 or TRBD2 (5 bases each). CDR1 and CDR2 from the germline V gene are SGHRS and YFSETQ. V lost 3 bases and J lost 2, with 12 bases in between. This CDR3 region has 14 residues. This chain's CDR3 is CASSSGTTAYEQYF. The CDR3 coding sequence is TGCGCCAGCAGCTCCGGGACCACGGCCTACGAGCAGTACTTC.

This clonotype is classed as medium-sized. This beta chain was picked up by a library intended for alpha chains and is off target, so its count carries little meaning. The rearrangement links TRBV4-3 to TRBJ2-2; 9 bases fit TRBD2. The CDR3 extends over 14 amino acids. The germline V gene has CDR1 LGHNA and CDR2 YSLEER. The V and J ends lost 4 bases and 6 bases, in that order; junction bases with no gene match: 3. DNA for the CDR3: TGCGCCAGCAGCCTGGCGGGGGGGGCCGGGGAGCTGTTTTTT. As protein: CASSLAGGAGELFF.